This entry lists 29 T cell receptor beta chains sequenced from one sample in a study of T cell responses to AZD1222 COVID-19 vaccine. Measured with immunoSEQ multiplex PCR; TCRdb has only the in-frame clones, and not every one. The sample has 100,000 to 120,000 clones; about 90% are singletons. Material: peripheral blood, obtained on day 0 of AZD1222 vaccination. The source of these receptors is an adult in good health.

The gene calls are TRBV5-8 and TRBJ1-1; D might be TRBD1 (6 bases). The germline V gene has CDR1 SGHTS and CDR2 YDEGEE. Trimming removed 2 bases at V and 0 bases at J, with 14 bases between. This CDR3 contains 16 residues. CDR3 sequence reads: CASSFRDTLLNTEAFF. CDR3 DNA sequence: TGTGCCAGCAGCTTCCGGGACACATTATTGAACACTGAAGCTTTCTTT. Using reference TRBV5-8 and TRBJ1-1 for the parts outside the CDR3, the full variable domain is EAGVTQSPTHLIKTRGQQATLRCSPISGHTSVYWYQQALGLGLQFLLWYDEGEERNRGNFPPRFSGRQFPNYSSELNVNALELEDSALYLCASSFRDTLLNTEAFFGQGTRLTVV.

This sequence joins TRBV5-1 and TRBJ2-7; TRBD1 agrees at 7 bases. Per the germline V gene, CDR1 is SGHRS and CDR2 is YFSETQ. V was clipped by 4 bases and J by 1 base; unmatched bases: 11. The CDR3 spans 16 residues. Here the CDR3 reads CASSLQGQLLSYEQYF. The CDR3 DNA is TGCGCCAGCAGCCTGCAGGGACAGCTGTTATCCTACGAGCAGTACTTC.

The V and J genes are TRBV7-8 and TRBJ2-3; D remains unclear. The V end lost 5 bases, the J end lost 0 bases, and 9 bases lay between the germline ends. Germline V CDR1 and CDR2: SGHVS, FQNEAQ. There are 14 residues in the CDR3. This CDR3 is CASSARTSTDTQYF. In DNA, the CDR3 is TGTGCCAGCAGCGCGCGGACGAGCACAGATACGCAGTATTTT.

The chain joins TRBV5-1 to TRBJ2-1; no clear D. Germline V gene sequence: CDR1 SGHRS, CDR2 YFSETQ. V was pared by 3 bases and J by 1 base, with 11 bases between. The CDR3 runs 15 residues. CDR3 loop: CASSSPGRSYNEQFF. DNA of the CDR3: TGCGCCAGCAGCTCCCCGGGTAGGTCCTACAATGAGCAGTTCTTC.

V is TRBV5-1 and J is TRBJ2-2; D might be TRBD1 (5 bases). Deletions cut 4 bases from V and 1 base from J, with 8 bases between. This CDR3 region has 14 residues. The germline V gene has CDR1 SGHRS and CDR2 YFSETQ. CDR3 coding DNA: TGCGCCAGCAGCGACACAGGGAACACCGGGGAGCTGTTTTTT. Its translation: CASSDTGNTGELFF.

This clone was counted between two and nine times. The chain combines TRBV29-1 with TRBJ2-5; no definite D call. Trimming cost V 4 bases and J 5 bases, with 5 bases left between them. CDR1 and CDR2 (germline): SQVTM, ANQGSEA. The CDR3 length is 10 residues. For the CDR3, the DNA is TGCAGCGTTGCCTGGGAGACCCAGTACTTC. It yields the protein CSVAWETQYF.

This clone was seen only a few times. This chain uses TRBV3-1 (or the pseudogene TRBV3-2) with TRBJ2-7; D may be TRBD1 (5 bases). In germline, CDR1 is LGHDT, CDR2 YNNKEL (reference sequence). The CDR3 runs to 13 residues. Trimming shortened V by 1 base and J by 5 bases, and 9 bases separated the two germline ends. The chain's CDR3 is CASSQATVHEQYF. CDR3 in DNA: TGTGCCAGCAGCCAAGCGACAGTCCACGAGCAGTACTTC.

This clone was observed once. This sample includes further DNA sequences coding for the same CDR3. The rearrangement uses TRBV29-1 and TRBJ1-1; a possible D gene is TRBD1 (6 bases). Trimming took off 5 bases at V and 1 base at J, with 8 bases between the two ends. Germline assignment: CDR1 SQVTM and CDR2 ANQGSEA. This CDR3 contains 12 residues. The CDR3 loop reads CSVSRGNTEAFF. The CDR3 DNA reads TGCAGCGTTTCCAGGGGGAACACTGAAGCTTTCTTT.

This rearrangement joins TRBV2 to TRBJ2-3, with 8 bases lining up with TRBD2. V lost 5 bases, J lost 0 bases, and 1 base stayed unmatched. CDR3 size: 14 residues. CDR1 and CDR2 from the germline V gene are SNHLY and FYNNEI. CDR3 protein: CASSLAGSTDTQYF. CDR3 bases: TGTGCCAGCAGTTTAGCGGGGAGCACAGATACGCAGTATTTT.

The rearrangement joins TRBV5-1 to TRBJ2-7; the D gene is possibly TRBD1 (5 bases). Germline V gives CDR1 SGHRS, CDR2 YFSETQ. This CDR3 is built from 18 residues. The V end lost 4 bases, the J end lost 2 bases, and 25 bases lay between the germline ends. The DNA for the CDR3 is TGCGCCAGCAGCCCGTCGGAGACAGCAACCAACCCCCCCTACGAGCAGTACTTC. Its protein product is CASSPSETATNPPYEQYF.

Only one count was recorded for this clone. The V call is TRBV7-3, the J call TRBJ2-1, with 8 bases matching TRBD2. Trimming took 2 bases from V and 4 from J; bases not matched to a gene: 4. Germline V CDR1 and CDR2: SGHTA, FQGTGA. This CDR3 has 15 amino acids. This chain's CDR3 is CASSLFSGTYNEQFF. CDR3 nucleotides: TGTGCCAGCAGCTTATTTAGCGGGACTTACAATGAGCAGTTCTTC.

The chain couples TRBV5-4 to TRBJ2-2; 13 positions match TRBD2. The V gene's germline CDR1 is SGHNT and CDR2 YYREEE (reference sequence). This CDR3 region has 17 residues. V was clipped by 4 bases and J by 4 bases; unmatched bases: 7. The CDR3 nucleotides are TGTGCCAGCAGCATCGGACTAGCGGGAGAACCCACCGGGGAGCTGTTTTTT. Encoded protein: CASSIGLAGEPTGELFF.

The chain links TRBV28 to TRBJ2-7; 7 positions match TRBD1. The CDR3 has 13 residues. Germline-derived CDR1 and CDR2 are MDHEN and SYDVKM. The ends lost 1 base at V and 3 bases at J; junction bases unmatched: 0. DNA for the CDR3: TGTGCCAGCAGTTTATCAGGGGGCTACGAGCAGTACTTC. Its translation is CASSLSGGYEQYF.

The chain carries TRBV7-3 and TRBJ2-2; D is ambiguous. CDR1 is SGHTA and CDR2 is FQGTGA in the germline V gene. The CDR3 loop spans 13 amino acids. Trimming removed 3 bases at V and 4 bases at J, with 6 bases between. The CDR3 sequence: CASSFPGTGELFF. CDR3 in DNA: TGTGCCAGCAGCTTTCCCGGCACCGGGGAGCTGTTTTTT.

The chain has TRBV28 and TRBJ2-5, with 7 bases fitting TRBD2. The CDR3 contains 15 residues. CDR1 and CDR2 (germline): MDHEN, SYDVKM. V shed 5 bases and J 2 bases; nucleotides not matched to a gene: 8. The CDR3 sequence: CASSDALAEQETQYF. The CDR3 nucleotides read TGTGCCAGCAGTGACGCTCTAGCGGAGCAAGAGACCCAGTACTTC.

The CDR3 DNA follows: TGCAGCGCTGCTCCCCTGTTCCAAGAGACCCAGTACTTC. Amino acids: CSAAPLFQETQYF. The chain carries TRBV29-1 and TRBJ2-5; D gene ambiguous. The CDR3 has 13 residues. The ends were cut back, 7 bases at V and 1 base at J, with 13 bases in the middle. In germline, CDR1 is SQVTM, CDR2 ANQGSEA.

With regard to this clone: Additional DNA sequences in this sample encode the identical CDR3. This chain links TRBV27 with TRBJ2-3, with D maybe TRBD2 (7 bases). Trimming took off 6 bases at V and 3 bases at J, with 13 bases between the two ends. The CDR3 covers 14 residues. Germline CDR1 is MNHEY and CDR2 is SMNVEV (reference sequence). The CDR3 bases are TGTGCCAGCAGACGGGGGGCCTCAACAGATACGCAGTATTTT. Encoded protein: CASRRGASTDTQYF.

This sequence joins TRBV19 and TRBJ1-1; D is unclear. CDR3 length equals 14 residues. The germline CDR1 and CDR2 sequences are LNHDA and SQIVND (reference sequence). V was shortened by 1 base and J by 4 bases, with 10 bases between the two germline ends. CDR3 region: CASSIGVGSTEAFF. The CDR3, as DNA: TGTGCCAGTAGTATAGGGGTGGGCAGCACTGAAGCTTTCTTT. Based on the CDR3 plus reference TRBV19 and TRBJ1-1, the full variable domain is DGGITQSPKYLFRKEGQNVTLSCEQNLNHDAMYWYRQDPGQGLRLIYYSQIVNDFQKGDIAEGYSVSREKKESFPLTVTSAQKNPTAFYLCASSIGVGSTEAFFGQGTRLTVV.

The gene calls are TRBV11-2 and TRBJ2-1, with D tentatively TRBD2 (6 bases). Germline assignment: CDR1 SGHAT and CDR2 FQNNGV. Between the trimmed V and J ends, which lost 3 bases and 2 bases, there was a span of 11 bases. CDR3 length equals 15 residues. The CDR3 DNA is TGTGCCAGCAGCTTTAATTCGGGGGCCTACAATGAGCAGTTCTTC. Translated, it gives CASSFNSGAYNEQFF.

The chain is built from TRBV5-4 and TRBJ1-1; D is undetermined. Trimming cost V 2 bases and J 7 bases, with 12 bases left between them. This CDR3 is built from 13 residues. The germline CDR1 and CDR2 sequences are SGHNT and YYREEE (reference sequence). The CDR3 is CASSFDRAGEAFF. DNA of the CDR3: TGTGCCAGCAGCTTCGATAGGGCTGGTGAAGCTTTCTTT. The full variable domain, its missing parts supplied by reference TRBV5-4 and TRBJ1-1, is ETGVTQSPTHLIKTRGQQVTLRCSSQSGHNTVSWYQQALGQGPQFIFQYYREEENGRGNFPPRFSGLQFPNYSSELNVNALELDDSALYLCASSFDRAGEAFFGQGTRLTVV.

The V call is TRBV28, the J call TRBJ1-2; no firm D call. Per the germline V gene, CDR1 is MDHEN and CDR2 is SYDVKM. V was cut by 4 bases and J by 0 bases, with 12 bases left in between. There are 15 residues in the CDR3. The CDR3 DNA reads TGTGCCAGCAGTTCCCCCACGAGGTCTAACTATGGCTACACCTTC. Protein: CASSSPTRSNYGYTF.

The chain has TRBV12-3 or TRBV12-4 and TRBJ1-2; D unclear. The CDR3 runs to 13 residues. Deletions cut 2 bases from V and 6 bases from J, with 10 bases between. CDR3 amino acids: CASSLWRSHGYTF. The CDR3 DNA is TGTGCCAGCAGTTTATGGCGGTCCCATGGCTACACCTTC.

DNA for the CDR3: TGTGCCAGTACCCTTTCTGGGACAGGGGTTTTTACTGAAGCTTTCTTT. As protein: CASTLSGTGVFTEAFF. The rearrangement joins TRBV19 to TRBJ1-1, with 10 nucleotides matching TRBD1. The CDR3 sequence is 16 residues long. V lost 7 bases to trimming and J lost 5 bases; unmatched junction nucleotides: 13. The V gene's germline CDR1 is LNHDA and CDR2 SQIVND (reference sequence). Supplemented by reference TRBV19 and TRBJ1-1, the full variable domain reads DGGITQSPKYLFRKEGQNVTLSCEQNLNHDAMYWYRQDPGQGLRLIYYSQIVNDFQKGDIAEGYSVSREKKESFPLTVTSAQKNPTAFYLCASTLSGTGVFTEAFFGQGTRLTVV.

V and J are TRBV28 and TRBJ1-1, with D hard to call. The V gene's germline CDR1 is MDHEN and CDR2 SYDVKM. V lost 4 bases and J 5 bases, leaving 11 bases between the germline ends. The length of the CDR3 is 13 residues. The CDR3 spells CASSSPVWTEAFF. In DNA, the CDR3 is TGTGCCAGCAGTTCGCCCGTATGGACTGAAGCTTTCTTT. The full variable domain, in which reference TRBV28 and TRBJ1-1 provide the parts outside the CDR3, is DVKVTQSSRYLVKRTGEKVFLECVQDMDHENMFWYRQDPGLGLRLIYFSYDVKMKEKGDIPEGYSVSREKKERFSLILESASTNQTSMYLCASSSPVWTEAFFGQGTRLTVV.

This chain uses TRBV3-1 (or the pseudogene TRBV3-2) with TRBJ2-1, with 9 bases aligning to TRBD1. Germline assignment: CDR1 LGHDT and CDR2 YNNKEL (reference sequence). The V gene end was trimmed by 6 bases and the J gene end by 8 bases; junction bases not matched to a gene: 11. The CDR3 totals 15 residues. CDR3 nucleotides: TGTGCCAGCAGGCCGACAGGGGGGATAGGCGATGAGCAGTTCTTC. Translated: CASRPTGGIGDEQFF.

The chain combines TRBV3-1 (or the pseudogene TRBV3-2) with TRBJ2-7; D is perhaps TRBD1 or TRBD2 (6 bases each). V was clipped by 3 bases and J by 5 bases, with 17 bases between them. The CDR3 is 15 residues long. CDR1 LGHDT and CDR2 YNNKEL come from the germline V gene (reference sequence). The CDR3, as DNA: TGTGCCAGCAGCCAGTTGGGGGGCCGCCGAGACGAGCAGTACTTC. Its protein is CASSQLGGRRDEQYF.

V and J are TRBV7-2 and TRBJ2-3; possible D gene TRBD2, 5 bases. Per the germline V gene, CDR1 is SGHTA and CDR2 is FQGNSA. The CDR3 is 15 amino acids. V lost 6 bases and J lost 3, with 16 bases in between. CDR3 residues: CASSLAPGETDTQYF. The CDR3 coding sequence is TGTGCCAGCAGTCTCGCCCCCGGGGAGACAGATACGCAGTATTTT.

The chain employs TRBV7-3 and TRBJ2-3; no firm D call. Between the trimmed V and J ends, which lost 6 bases and 6 bases, there was a span of 19 bases. This CDR3 is built from 15 residues. CDR1 and CDR2 from the germline V gene are SGHTA and FQGTGA. The CDR3 nucleotides read TGTGCCAGCAGTCATGCGGACCCCCTAGACGATACGCAGTATTTT. Amino acids: CASSHADPLDDTQYF.

The CDR3 spells CASSQGRASGNTIYF. The CDR3 DNA is TGTGCCAGCAGCCAAGGCAGGGCCTCTGGAAACACCATATATTTT. This chain uses TRBV3-1 (or the pseudogene TRBV3-2) with TRBJ1-3; tentative D call: TRBD1 (5 bases). Trimming took off 1 base at V and 0 bases at J, with 7 bases between the two ends. CDR3 length equals 15 residues. CDR1 and CDR2 from the germline V gene are LGHDT and YNNKEL (reference sequence).